This entry is about one T cell receptor (beta chain). The antigen is not known. Time point specified: cycle 4 day 1 (C4D1), after less than 7 weeks of nivolumab. In every patient, relapse followed autologous stem cell transplantation, while exposure to brentuximab vedotin differed. This specimen comes from a study of PD-1 blockade in classical Hodgkin lymphoma. On the study more broadly: Nivolumab was given intravenously to patients at 3 mg/kg every 2 weeks.

Trimming shortened V by 4 bases and J by 0 bases, and 8 bases separated the two germline ends. The CDR3 has 14 amino acids. The V gene's germline CDR1 is SGHRS and CDR2 YFSETQ. The assay was immunoSEQ multiplex PCR, and TCRdb's table has in-frame clones only and misses some. The data contain approximately 65,000 clones, just over 90% of them seen just once; the ten biggest clones take up around 8%. General study points: Those starting nivolumab under 1 year post-ASCT were excluded. Whoever responded completely had baseline diversity much like that seen in newly diagnosed patients. Undefined causes, possibly disease activity or prior therapy, underlie the repertoire differences.

The sequenced sample was peripheral blood mononuclear cells (PBMCs), obtained before the fourth cycle of nivolumab. The rearrangement links TRBV5-1 to TRBJ2-1; D is perhaps TRBD2 (6 bases). This TCR was recovered from a human donor with classical Hodgkin lymphoma. The CDR3 nucleotides read TGCGCCAGCAGCGGGGGGAGCTCCTACAATGAGCAGTTCTTC. It is translated as CASSGGSSYNEQFF.